Each of the 10 T cell receptor beta chains below was sequenced from the same sample in a study of cytomegalovirus exposure and HLA in healthy donors listed by TCRdb under 2017. Library preparation was by the immunoSEQ multiplex PCR assay. For the multiplex PCR, a mixture combining 60 forward primers for TCR Vbeta segments and 13 reverse primers for TCR Jbeta segments was used. TCRdb obtained this table from immuneACCESS and retained in-frame rearrangements with V and J assigned. These tables miss some clones; where compared with another copy, unresolved V genes account for less than half of the shortfall, and the remainder is unexplained. The sample table records some 120,000 clones; 75% to 90% of these occur just once. The ten top clones hold over 2.5% of the sample. Sequencing was carried out using PBMCs. These receptors were taken from a male donor in good health and CMV-seronegative.

J is TRBJ1-1 and V is TRBV7-9, with D unresolved. V gave up 2 bases and J gave up 0 bases, with 16 bases separating them. Germline lookup yields CDR1 SEHNR and CDR2 FQNEAQ (reference sequence). The CDR3 is 17 residues long. The CDR3, as DNA: TGTGCCAGCAGCTTATCCGGGATGAGGACCCTGAACACTGAAGCTTTCTTT. As protein: CASSLSGMRTLNTEAFF.

As regards this clone: Mismatch with germline at one junction end may stem from a read error. The chain links TRBV7-9 to TRBJ2-7, with TRBD1 as a possible D gene (5 bases). The CDR3 contains 17 residues. CDR1 is SEHNR and CDR2 is FQNEAQ in the germline V gene (reference sequence). The CDR3 DNA sequence: TGTTCCAGCAGCCGGCATCATACAACAGGCACCTCATACGAGCAGTACTTC. Protein: CSSSRHHTTGTSYEQYF.

The chain couples TRBV18 to TRBJ1-1; D is perhaps TRBD1 (5 bases). Trimming cost V 0 bases and J 0 bases, with 20 bases left between them. The CDR3 covers 19 residues. Germline V gene lookup returns CDR1 KGHSH and CDR2 LQKENI. CDR3 in DNA: TGTGCCAGCTCACCACCTTTTGAACCCGGGGGGATTATGAACACTGAAGCTTTCTTT. Amino acids: CASSPPFEPGGIMNTEAFF.

The chain is built from TRBV6-1 and TRBJ1-1; D is unclear. This CDR3 has 14 residues. V was clipped by 7 bases and J by 1 base, with 13 bases between them. Germline CDR1 MNHNS, CDR2 SASEGT. The CDR3 bases are TGTGCCAGCACGGAGCGGCAAGCGAACACTGAAGCTTTCTTT. Translating gives CASTERQANTEAFF.

V is TRBV5-8 and J is TRBJ2-7; no clear D. V was clipped by 0 bases and J by 6 bases, with 13 bases between them. Germline V gene sequence: CDR1 SGHTS, CDR2 YDEGEE. This CDR3 comprises 14 residues. The CDR3 region is CASSLAQLGLEQYF. As DNA, the CDR3 is TGTGCCAGCAGCTTGGCTCAGCTGGGCCTCGAGCAGTACTTC.

The genes are TRBV5-1 and TRBJ2-5, with D possibly being TRBD1 (5 bases). The CDR3 runs 15 residues. CDR1 is SGHRS, CDR2 YFSETQ, per germline. The V end was cut by 0 bases, the J end by 5 bases, with 14 bases between. The CDR3 DNA reads as TGCGCCAGCAGCTTGGGTTCCAGGGATAGGGAGACCCAGTACTTC. Residues: CASSLGSRDRETQYF.

CDR3 sequence reads: CAWSTRGALEQFF. DNA for the CDR3: TGTGCCTGGAGTACCCGGGGGGCGCTCGAGCAGTTCTTC. The V and J genes are TRBV30 and TRBJ2-1; perhaps TRBD2 as D (7 bases). Trimming shortened V by 2 bases and J by 10 bases, and 15 bases separated the two germline ends. The CDR3 consists of 13 residues. CDR1 and CDR2 from the germline V gene are GTSNPN and SVGIG (reference sequence).

Worth noting for this clone: At one boundary the junction diverges from the germline segment, which might be a read error. The chain joins TRBV7-9 to TRBJ1-1; TRBD1 matches at 11 bases. The V gene's germline CDR1 is SEHNR and CDR2 FQNEAQ (reference sequence). The CDR3 loop spans 15 amino acids. CDR3: CSSSSLDRGQTEAFF. DNA for the CDR3: TGTTCCAGCAGCTCGCTGGACAGGGGGCAAACTGAAGCTTTCTTT.

The chain uses TRBV11-2 and TRBJ1-6; D is uncertain. Deletions cut 5 bases from V and 13 bases from J, with 12 bases between. Germline loops: CDR1 SGHAT, CDR2 FQNNGV. This CDR3 comprises 12 residues. The CDR3 DNA reads TGTGCCAGCAGCCGTAGCAGTTTCCCCCTCCACTTT. Its translation is CASSRSSFPLHF.

This clone turned up a few times. The chain is built from TRBV7-9 and TRBJ1-4, with a possible D match to TRBD1 (5 bases). Germline values: CDR1 SEHNR, CDR2 FQNEAQ (reference sequence). The CDR3 contains 15 residues. V shed 1 base and J shed 8 bases, with 14 bases lying between them. In nucleotides, the CDR3 is TGTGCCAGCAGCTTAGGGGCAGGGAACGACGAAAAACTGTTTTTT. Protein sequence: CASSLGAGNDEKLFF. Full variable domain (remainder filled in from reference TRBV7-9 and TRBJ1-4): DTGVSQNPRHKITKRGQNVTFRCDPISEHNRLYWYRQTLGQGPEFLTYFQNEAQLEKSRLLSDRFSAERPKGSFSTLEIQRTEQGDSAMYLCASSLGAGNDEKLFFGSGTQLSVL.